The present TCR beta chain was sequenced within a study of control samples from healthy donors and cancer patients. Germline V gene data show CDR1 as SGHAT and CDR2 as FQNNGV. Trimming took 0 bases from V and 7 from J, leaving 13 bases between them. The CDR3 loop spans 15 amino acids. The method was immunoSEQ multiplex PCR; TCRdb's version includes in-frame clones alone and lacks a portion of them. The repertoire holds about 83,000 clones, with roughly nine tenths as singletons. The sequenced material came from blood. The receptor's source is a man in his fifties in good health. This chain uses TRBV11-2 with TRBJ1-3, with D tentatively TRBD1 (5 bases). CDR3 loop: CASSLEEQGLNTIYF. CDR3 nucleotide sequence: TGTGCCAGCAGCTTAGAAGAGCAGGGTTTGAACACCATATATTTT.